Sequencing of this T cell receptor beta chain was carried out in a study of CD8 T cells in Susac syndrome. cDNA came from 0.5 to 1 ug RNA primed by random hexamers. Via MiXCR, TCRdb re-called the immunoSEQ multiplex PCR reads, giving one row per CDR3 protein. The sample holds about 200,000 distinct CDR3 sequences, more than 85% seen once. The CDR3 consists of 13 residues. Trimming took 4 bases from V and 6 from J; bases not matched to a gene: 1. Germline assignment: CDR1 SQVTM and CDR2 ANQGSEA. Sequencing used CD4+ T cells from PBMCs. The source is a human donor with multiple sclerosis. The genes are TRBV29-1 and TRBJ2-1; 12 bases are shared with TRBD2. CDR3 coding DNA: TGCAGCGTTGGGACTAGCGGGGCCAATGAGCAGTTCTTC. This sequence encodes CSVGTSGANEQFF.